This passage covers 27 T cell receptor beta chains from one sample sequenced in a study of Ad26.COV2.S vaccination and SARS-CoV-2 variants. This table comes from immunoSEQ multiplex PCR, and its TCRdb copy is limited to in-frame clones, with some not included. The sample has over 400,000 clones, 92% seen once; the top ten hold around 1.7%. Documented treatment: about 20 received Ad26.COV2.S at low or high dose, single or two shots; about five received placebo; per-sample allocation not given. The samples date from day 63 after the first vaccine or placebo injection. The sequenced sample was peripheral blood, obtained in a trial of Ad26.COV2.S vaccine versus placebo. The receptors stem from a person between 18 and 60 years old who received the Ad26.COV2.S COVID-19 vaccine or a placebo.

The chain employs TRBV2 and TRBJ1-1; unclear D gene. This CDR3 has 16 residues. The ends were cut back, 6 bases at V and 6 bases at J, with 23 bases in the middle. The V gene's germline CDR1 is SNHLY and CDR2 FYNNEI. In DNA, the CDR3 is TGTGCCAGCAGCCTGCAAGGACGCGGGTATTTGGCTGAAGCTTTCTTT. Its translation is CASSLQGRGYLAEAFF. Full variable domain (outside the CDR3, taken from reference TRBV2 and TRBJ1-1): EPEVTQTPSHQVTQMGQEVILRCVPISNHLYFYWYRQILGQKVEFLVSFYNNEISEKSEIFDDQFSVERPDGSNFTLKIRSTKLEDSAMYFCASSLQGRGYLAEAFFGQGTRLTVV.

In DNA form, the CDR3 reads TGTGCCAGCAGGAATACCGGGAGCTATCGCAATTCACCCCTCCACTTT. Amino acids: CASRNTGSYRNSPLHF. V gene TRBV11-2 combines with J gene TRBJ1-6; D is uncertain. The CDR3 extends over 16 amino acids. The V end lost 6 bases, the J end lost 7 bases, and 19 bases lay between the germline ends. Looked up from germline, CDR1 is SGHAT and CDR2 is FQNNGV.

The chain combines TRBV10-3 with TRBJ2-7; D unresolved. Germline V gene lookup returns CDR1 ENHRY and CDR2 SYGVKD. V was pared by 3 bases and J by 4 bases, with 7 bases between. This CDR3 is 12 amino acids long. The CDR3 region is CAISETRYEQYF. DNA of the CDR3: TGTGCCATCAGTGAAACCAGATACGAGCAGTACTTC.

This chain links TRBV7-9 with TRBJ2-2; possibly TRBD1 for D (5 bases). This CDR3 comprises 14 residues. The V gene's germline CDR1 is SEHNR and CDR2 FQNEAQ (reference sequence). V gave up 3 bases and J gave up 4 bases, with 9 bases separating them. CDR3 in amino acids: CASSFAGFTGELFF. The CDR3 region has the DNA TGTGCCAGCAGCTTCGCAGGGTTCACCGGGGAGCTGTTTTTT.

The chain links TRBV5-1 to TRBJ1-1, with unresolved D. V lost 0 bases and J 3 bases, leaving 6 bases between the germline ends. Germline V lookup: CDR1 SGHRS, CDR2 YFSETQ. CDR3 length: 13 residues. The CDR3, as DNA: TGCGCCAGCAGCTTGGAACATTACACTGAAGCTTTCTTT. Residues: CASSLEHYTEAFF.

The chain combines TRBV6-5 with TRBJ1-1, with 8 bases that match TRBD1. The CDR3 has 14 amino acids. J lost 4 bases, V lost 7 bases, and 8 bases had no gene match. Germline V CDR1 and CDR2: MNHEY, SVGAGI. CDR3 residues: CASNQGTGPTEAFF. In nucleotides, the CDR3 is TGTGCCAGCAACCAAGGGACAGGCCCCACTGAAGCTTTCTTT.

This rearrangement joins TRBV15 to TRBJ2-7; 7 bases are shared with TRBD1. The CDR3 extends over 14 amino acids. Losses at the gene ends were 1 base for V and 6 bases for J; bases not matched to a gene: 6. The V gene's germline CDR1 is LNHNV and CDR2 YYDKDF (reference sequence). The CDR3 here is CATSRVRGPVEQYF. Written as DNA, the CDR3 is TGTGCCACCAGCAGAGTGAGGGGGCCAGTCGAGCAGTACTTC.

The chain recombines TRBV11-2 with TRBJ2-7, with a possible D match to TRBD1 (5 bases). CDR1 is SGHAT and CDR2 is FQNNGV in the germline V gene. The V gene lost 1 base and the J gene lost 3 bases, with 13 bases spanning the gap. This CDR3 has 15 amino acids. The CDR3 region has the DNA TGTGCCAGCAGCTTAGCAGGGCCTCGGAGCTACGAGCAGTACTTC. Translation gives CASSLAGPRSYEQYF.

The chain carries TRBV27 and TRBJ1-4, with 7 bases identical to TRBD1. This CDR3 comprises 15 residues. V dropped 2 bases and J dropped 7; count of bases not matched to a gene: 7. Per the germline V gene, CDR1 is MNHEY and CDR2 is SMNVEV (reference sequence). The CDR3 loop reads CASSLVRGRGEKLFF. The CDR3 nucleotides are TGTGCCAGCAGTTTAGTTAGGGGGCGCGGTGAAAAACTGTTTTTT.

The chain employs TRBV4-1 and TRBJ1-1; 7 bases map to TRBD1. Germline CDR1 is MGHRA and CDR2 is YSYEKL. V lost 2 bases and J lost 0; bases outside the gene matches: 9. CDR3 size: 17 residues. This chain's CDR3 is CASSQHPRTGLNTEAFF. For the CDR3, the DNA is TGCGCCAGCAGCCAACATCCCCGGACAGGTTTGAACACTGAAGCTTTCTTT.

The chain has TRBV4-3 and TRBJ1-2; tentatively, D is TRBD1 (6 bases). Germline V lookup: CDR1 LGHNA, CDR2 YSLEER. The ends were cut back, 4 bases at V and 7 bases at J, with 22 bases in the middle. This CDR3 has 16 residues. The CDR3 spells CASSPSFQTGGGGYTF. CDR3 nucleotides: TGCGCCAGCAGCCCATCCTTCCAGACAGGCGGCGGTGGCTACACCTTC.

The V call is TRBV7-2, the J call TRBJ1-5; TRBD1 might be the D (5 bases). Germline V gene data show CDR1 as SGHTA and CDR2 as FQGNSA. The CDR3 is 14 residues long. V lost 6 bases and J lost 6, with 15 bases in between. The CDR3 spells CASRPTGGFQPQHF. CDR3 in DNA: TGTGCCAGCAGACCAACAGGTGGTTTTCAGCCCCAGCATTTT.

This chain links TRBV7-2 with TRBJ1-6; D remains unclear. With 3 bases removed from V and 0 bases from J, the gap between germline ends came to 9 bases. The CDR3 length is 16 residues. Looked up from germline, CDR1 is SGHTA and CDR2 is FQGNSA. In DNA form, the CDR3 reads TGTGCCAGCAGCTTTAGGACTCTCTCCTATAATTCACCCCTCCACTTT. It translates to CASSFRTLSYNSPLHF.

This clone was found once. The chain has TRBV6-5 and TRBJ2-2; D may be TRBD1 (6 bases). The CDR3 totals 14 residues. Deletions cut 11 bases from V and 1 base from J, with 14 bases between. The germline gives CDR1 MNHEY, CDR2 SVGAGI. The CDR3 region is CAARTAGNTGELFF. Written as DNA, the CDR3 is TGTGCCGCACGGACAGCTGGGAACACCGGGGAGCTGTTTTTT.

This chain connects TRBV11-2 to TRBJ1-2; 9 positions agree with TRBD1. The germline CDR1 and CDR2 sequences are SGHAT and FQNNGV. The CDR3 consists of 12 residues. The trim removed 8 bases at V and 6 bases at J, leaving 4 bases unmatched. CDR3 region: CASGTGTHGYTF. The CDR3 nucleotides read TGTGCCAGCGGGACAGGGACCCATGGCTACACCTTC.

The rearrangement uses TRBV5-1 and TRBJ1-4, with D maybe TRBD1 (5 bases). Per germline, CDR1 SGHRS and CDR2 YFSETQ. Trimming pared 0 bases from V and 5 bases from J, leaving 11 bases between. The CDR3 is 15 amino acids. The CDR3 spells CASSLEGRRNEKLFF. The CDR3 DNA reads as TGCGCCAGCAGCTTGGAGGGGAGGAGAAATGAAAAACTGTTTTTT.

The rearrangement uses TRBV19 and TRBJ1-2, with TRBD1 as a possible D gene (5 bases). Trimming removed 3 bases at V and 3 bases at J, with 11 bases between. The CDR3 consists of 14 residues. Looked up from germline, CDR1 is LNHDA and CDR2 is SQIVND (reference sequence). CDR3 nucleotides: TGTGCCAGTAGTATTCCAGGGACGGACTATGGCTACACCTTC. Translating gives CASSIPGTDYGYTF.

For this clone: Different DNA sequences within this sample yield the same CDR3. Here the CDR3 reads CASSPGRNEKLFF. Here the CDR3 DNA reads TGTGCCAGCTCACCCGGGCGGAATGAAAAACTGTTTTTT. The chain is built from TRBV18 and TRBJ1-4; D remains unclear. This CDR3 has 13 amino acids. Germline V gene lookup returns CDR1 KGHSH and CDR2 LQKENI. V lost 3 bases and J lost 5, with 7 bases in between.

The chain combines TRBV4-3 with TRBJ2-5, with unresolved D. Germline loops: CDR1 LGHNA, CDR2 YSLEER. There are 17 residues in the CDR3. V lost 0 bases, J lost 1 base, and 15 bases lay in between. The chain's CDR3 is CASSQELSGSTQETQYF. CDR3 nucleotide sequence: TGCGCCAGCAGCCAAGAACTCTCAGGCTCGACCCAAGAGACCCAGTACTTC.

This clone was seen once. The rearrangement uses TRBV18 and TRBJ1-2; 7 bases are a match to TRBD1. V lost 2 bases, J lost 6 bases, and 12 bases stayed unmatched. The CDR3 sequence is 16 residues long. Looked up from germline, CDR1 is KGHSH and CDR2 is LQKENI. DNA of the CDR3: TGTGCCAGCTCACCAACAGGGGTGATCGGCGGAGATGGCTACACCTTC. Its translation: CASSPTGVIGGDGYTF. Combining the CDR3 with reference TRBV18 and TRBJ1-2 gives the whole variable domain NAGVMQNPRHLVRRRGQEARLRCSPMKGHSHVYWYRQLPEEGLKFMVYLQKENIIDESGMPKERFSAEFPKEGPSILRIQQVVRGDSAAYFCASSPTGVIGGDGYTFGSGTRLTVV.

The rearrangement joins TRBV15 to TRBJ2-7, with 7 bases lining up with TRBD2. The CDR3 length is 14 residues. V lost 1 base and J lost 4; bases outside the gene matches: 4. CDR1 and CDR2 (germline): LNHNV, YYDKDF (reference sequence). The CDR3 here is CATSRGTGGYEQYF. The DNA for the CDR3 is TGTGCCACCAGCAGAGGGACGGGGGGTTACGAGCAGTACTTC.

The chain has TRBV25-1 and TRBJ2-3; D may match TRBD1 or TRBD2 (5 bases each). V was clipped by 10 bases and J by 7 bases, with 18 bases between them. The CDR3 length is 13 residues. Germline V gene data show CDR1 as MGHDK and CDR2 as SYGVNS. CDR3 sequence reads: CATPGRTPHTQYF. CDR3 DNA sequence: TGTGCCACACCGGGACGGACTCCGCATACGCAGTATTTT. The whole variable domain, filled in from reference TRBV25-1 and TRBJ2-3, reads EADIYQTPRYLVIGTGKKITLECSQTMGHDKMYWYQQDPGMELHLIHYSYGVNSTEKGDLSSESTVSRIRTEHFPLTLESARPSHTSQYLCATPGRTPHTQYFGPGTRLTVL.

The chain links TRBV18 to TRBJ2-1; 7 nucleotides line up with TRBD2. The germline V gene encodes CDR1 KGHSH and CDR2 LQKENI. V lost 3 bases and J lost 5; bases outside the gene matches: 4. This CDR3 has 14 amino acids. CDR3 nucleotides: TGTGCCAGCTCACCGTCCGGGACTAACAATGAGCAGTTCTTC. Protein sequence: CASSPSGTNNEQFF.

The V call is TRBV29-1, the J call TRBJ2-1; D call uncertain. V dropped 4 bases and J dropped 4 bases, with 5 bases sitting between them. Germline CDR1 is SQVTM and CDR2 is ANQGSEA. The CDR3 totals 11 residues. CDR3 region: CSVVQYNEQFF. The CDR3 DNA reads as TGCAGCGTTGTTCAGTACAATGAGCAGTTCTTC.

In regard to this clone: The identical CDR3 is also encoded by other nucleotide sequences in the sample. This rearrangement joins TRBV19 to TRBJ1-1; D gene ambiguous. The CDR3 runs 13 residues. The V end lost 1 base, the J end lost 2 bases, and 5 bases lay between the germline ends. Per germline, CDR1 LNHDA and CDR2 SQIVND (reference sequence). The CDR3 is CASSIGPNTEAFF. The CDR3 DNA is TGTGCCAGTAGTATAGGGCCAAACACTGAAGCTTTCTTT.

CDR3 region: CASSQDPSTGGYDNEQFF. The CDR3 nucleotides are TGTGCCAGCAGCCAAGATCCCTCCACAGGGGGCTATGACAATGAGCAGTTCTTC. The chain couples TRBV3-1 (or the pseudogene TRBV3-2) to TRBJ2-1, with 9 bases fitting TRBD1. Germline-derived CDR1 and CDR2 are LGHDT and YNNKEL (reference sequence). The V and J ends lost 0 bases and 5 bases, in that order; junction bases with no gene match: 11. This CDR3 is 18 amino acids long.

The rearrangement joins TRBV29-1 to TRBJ2-3; 8 bases are a match to TRBD1. The CDR3 length is 16 residues. The germline V gene has CDR1 SQVTM and CDR2 ANQGSEA. V lost 1 base and J lost 1; bases outside the gene matches: 7. CDR3 coding DNA: TGCAGCGTTGAAGCTCAGGGGGCGAGTGGCACAGATACGCAGTATTTT. Translated, it gives CSVEAQGASGTDTQYF.